This T cell receptor beta chain was sequenced for a study of blood T cell repertoires in COVID-19. The wider study: The cDNA or gDNA used as material had been derived from T cells, B-cell-depleted T cells, or PBMCs.

With 5 bases removed from V and 7 bases from J, the gap between germline ends came to 15 bases. Germline CDR1 reads SQVTM; CDR2 reads ANQGSEA. The CDR3 is made up of 13 amino acids. Original data processing: Using reference gene primer amplification, nucleated cell counts were estimated. Sequencing used immunoSEQ multiplex PCR; TCRdb keeps in-frame clones, though not all of them. V, J and clone size are taken as reported in that table, and D and trimming were inferred from the DNA itself. The sample shows 200,000 to 250,000 clones, about 87% of them seen only once. Enrollees, about 18 to 89 years old, lived in approximately 25 US areas. Cohort assignment relied on participant-reported clinical history.

The chain recombines TRBV29-1 with TRBJ2-4; D gene uncertain. Sequencing used PBMCs or T cells enriched from blood (not recorded which). This sequence was found in a young woman who had recovered from COVID-19. The CDR3: CSVSAGTSNIQYF. CDR3 nucleotide sequence: TGCAGCGTTTCTGCAGGTACCTCTAACATTCAGTACTTC.